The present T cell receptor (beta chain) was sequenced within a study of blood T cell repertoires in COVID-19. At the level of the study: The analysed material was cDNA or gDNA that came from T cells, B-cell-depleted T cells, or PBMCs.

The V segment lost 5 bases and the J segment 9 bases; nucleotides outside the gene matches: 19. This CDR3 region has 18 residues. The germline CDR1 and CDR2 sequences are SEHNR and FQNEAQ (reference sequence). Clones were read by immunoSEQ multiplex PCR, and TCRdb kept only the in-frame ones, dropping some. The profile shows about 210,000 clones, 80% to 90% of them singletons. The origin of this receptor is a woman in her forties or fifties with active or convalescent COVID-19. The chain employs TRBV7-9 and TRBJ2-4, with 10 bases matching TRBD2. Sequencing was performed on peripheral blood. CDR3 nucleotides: TGTGCCAGCAGCCGACCACCTAGCGGGGGAGCCCCTGCGACCATTCAGTACTTC. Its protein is CASSRPPSGGAPATIQYF.